These 23 T cell receptor beta chains came from one sample sequenced in a study of blood T cells in healthy people across ages. PCR was performed a second time for about 6 to 12 cycles using a sample-barcoded 5' primer and a J-beta primer mix. In TCRdb, the 5' RACE reads were re-called with MiXCR into one record per CDR3 protein. The sample has approximately 1.5 million distinct CDR3 sequences, approximately 43% seen once; the top ten hold about 3.8%. The sample taken for sequencing was blood. All receptors derive from a young woman in good health.

The genes are TRBV6-4 and TRBJ2-1; 11 bases are shared with TRBD2. CDR3 length equals 22 residues. Germline V gives CDR1 MRHNA, CDR2 SNTAGT. V trimming: 2 bases; J trimming: 4 bases; junction bases outside the gene matches: 22. The CDR3 sequence: CASSDPYWTSGLPQGSYNEQFF. Here the CDR3 DNA reads TGTGCCAGCAGTGACCCTTACTGGACTAGCGGGCTGCCTCAAGGATCATACAATGAGCAGTTCTTC.

This chain joins TRBV7-9 and TRBJ2-7; a weak D match, TRBD1 (5 bases). Germline CDR1 is SEHNR and CDR2 is FQNEAQ (reference sequence). V was shortened by 5 bases and J by 3 bases, with 14 bases between the two germline ends. The CDR3 contains 14 residues. This CDR3 reads CASSRDSEYYEQYF. DNA of the CDR3: TGTGCCAGCAGCCGAGACAGCGAATACTACGAGCAGTACTTC.

This clonotype was observed a handful of times. The V gene is TRBV20-1, the J gene TRBJ1-1; tentatively, D is TRBD1 (5 bases). Germline V gives CDR1 DFQATT, CDR2 SNEGSKA (reference sequence). There are 13 residues in the CDR3. V shed 6 bases and J shed 6 bases, with 17 bases lying between them. Here the CDR3 DNA reads TGCAGTGCCCCGTGGCAGGGAGGATCTGAAGCTTTCTTT. It translates to CSAPWQGGSEAFF.

This sequence joins TRBV2 and TRBJ2-2; D may be TRBD2 (7 bases). Per the germline V gene, CDR1 is SNHLY and CDR2 is FYNNEI. V lost 3 bases, J lost 0 bases, and 11 bases lay in between. The CDR3 loop spans 16 amino acids. The CDR3 sequence is CASSDHGGPNTGELFF. The CDR3 DNA follows: TGTGCCAGCAGTGACCACGGGGGGCCGAACACCGGGGAGCTGTTTTTT.

The V call is TRBV5-1, the J call TRBJ2-7; 8 bases are a match to TRBD1. The CDR3 covers 14 residues. Per germline, CDR1 SGHRS and CDR2 YFSETQ. J lost 7 bases, V lost 7 bases, and 13 bases had no gene match. CDR3 DNA: TGCGCCAGCGCCGTCCCAGGGGGCCTGGATGAGCAGTACTTC. Protein product: CASAVPGGLDEQYF.

This clonotype has just a few counts. This sequence joins TRBV4-2 and TRBJ1-1; tentative D call: TRBD1 (5 bases). The CDR3 is 16 amino acids. V was shortened by 1 base and J by 7 bases, with 19 bases between the two germline ends. CDR1 is LGHNA and CDR2 is YNFKEQ in the germline V gene. Here the CDR3 DNA reads TGTGCCAGCAGCCAAGTAGTCTCAAGGGGACGCATTGAAGCTTTCTTT. It codes for CASSQVVSRGRIEAFF.

There are a few counts of this clonotype. The chain has TRBV27 and TRBJ2-3; D not resolved. The germline V gene has CDR1 MNHEY and CDR2 SMNVEV (reference sequence). Trimming removed 1 base at V and 6 bases at J, with 11 bases between. This CDR3 is 14 amino acids long. The CDR3 reads CASSLLGSPDTQYF. The CDR3 DNA is TGTGCCAGCAGTTTATTGGGTTCCCCGGATACGCAGTATTTT.

The chain combines TRBV6-6 with TRBJ1-1; no clear D gene. The V and J ends lost 5 bases and 0 bases respectively, with 10 bases between them. The CDR3 has 14 amino acids. In germline, CDR1 is MNHNY, CDR2 SVGAGI (reference sequence). The CDR3 loop is CASSHGSLNTEAFF. The CDR3 region has the DNA TGTGCCAGCAGTCACGGCAGCTTGAACACTGAAGCTTTCTTT.

This chain connects TRBV9 to TRBJ2-7; D is undetermined. CDR1 SGDLS and CDR2 YYNGEE come from the germline V gene. The V gene lost 0 bases and the J gene lost 3 bases, with 7 bases spanning the gap. The CDR3 consists of 13 residues. In DNA form, the CDR3 reads TGTGCCAGCAGCGTAGCTCCCGACTACGAGCAGTACTTC. It encodes CASSVAPDYEQYF.

There are a few counts of this clonotype. This chain links TRBV6-6 with TRBJ1-2; the match to TRBD1 covers 8 bases. The CDR3 runs 13 residues. Germline trimming cut 6 bases from V and 8 bases from J; bases unmatched to any gene: 8. Germline-derived CDR1 and CDR2 are MNHNY and SVGAGI (reference sequence). This chain's CDR3 is CASSQDRARGYTF. The CDR3 DNA reads TGTGCCAGCAGCCAGGACAGGGCTCGGGGCTACACCTTC.

DNA for the CDR3: TGTGCCAGCAGCTTAGACGAGCAGCATCAAGCTTTCTTT. Translated, it gives CASSLDEQHQAFF. V and J are TRBV11-3 and TRBJ1-1; unclear D gene. CDR3 size: 13 residues. Germline V gives CDR1 SGHNT, CDR2 YENEEA. Trimming stripped 0 bases from V and 9 bases from J, with 11 bases between.

J is TRBJ1-1 and V is TRBV6-6; D gene uncertain. CDR3 length: 13 amino acids. V lost 2 bases and J lost 5, with 9 bases in between. The germline V gene encodes CDR1 MNHNY and CDR2 SVGAGI (reference sequence). The CDR3 reads CASSYTGETEAFF. The CDR3 bases are TGTGCCAGCAGTTACACTGGAGAAACTGAAGCTTTCTTT.

This clonotype has only a few counts. V gene TRBV7-7 combines with J gene TRBJ2-3; 9 bases are shared with TRBD1. This CDR3 has 13 amino acids. The V gene's germline CDR1 is SSHAT and CDR2 FNYEAQ (reference sequence). As DNA, the CDR3 is TGTGCTAGCGGACAGGGGCGAACAGATACGCAGTATTTT. It encodes CASGQGRTDTQYF.

This chain joins TRBV27 and TRBJ2-2; D is unresolved. CDR1 is MNHEY, CDR2 SMNVEV, per germline (reference sequence). The ends were cut back, 9 bases at V and 0 bases at J, with 5 bases in the middle. CDR3 length: 12 residues. CDR3 sequence: CASTPNTGELFF. CDR3 DNA: TGTGCCAGTACACCGAACACCGGGGAGCTGTTTTTT.

This clonotype was counted a few times. This rearrangement joins TRBV27 to TRBJ2-7, with a weak D call TRBD1 (5 bases). Trimming stripped 5 bases from V and 3 bases from J, with 20 bases between. Germline lookup yields CDR1 MNHEY and CDR2 SMNVEV (reference sequence). This CDR3 has 16 amino acids. The CDR3 is CASSKNAQGIVYEQYF. In DNA form, the CDR3 reads TGTGCCAGCAGTAAAAACGCCCAGGGTATAGTCTACGAGCAGTACTTC.

This clonotype was seen a handful of times. CDR3 DNA sequence: TGCAGTGCTAGGTCGCAGATTAACTATGGCTACACCTTC. Protein sequence: CSARSQINYGYTF. This rearrangement joins TRBV20-1 to TRBJ1-2, with D unresolved. V gave up 3 bases and J gave up 1 base, with 9 bases separating them. CDR3 length: 13 residues. The germline V gene has CDR1 DFQATT and CDR2 SNEGSKA (reference sequence).

The sample holds one count of this clonotype. The chain has TRBV15 and TRBJ2-5, with D perhaps TRBD1 (6 bases). Germline V gives CDR1 LNHNV, CDR2 YYDKDF (reference sequence). The CDR3 loop spans 13 amino acids. V was pared by 4 bases and J by 2 bases, with 8 bases between. The CDR3 nucleotides are TGTGCCACCAGCACAGACAGGCAAGAGACCCAGTACTTC. It translates to CATSTDRQETQYF.

There are a few counts of this clonotype. V usage is TRBV27 and J usage is TRBJ2-5; the match to TRBD1 covers 9 bases. The tail of the sequence fits TRBJ2-7 better, so the J call may be wrong. Germline-derived CDR1 and CDR2 are MNHEY and SMNVEV (reference sequence). This CDR3 has 15 amino acids. The CDR3 loop reads CASRKGQGKNYEQYF. The CDR3 DNA reads as TGTGCCAGCAGAAAGGGACAGGGTAAGAACTACGAGCAGTACTTC.

This clonotype was detected only a few times. This sequence joins TRBV11-2 and TRBJ1-2, with D possibly TRBD1 on 5 matching bases. Germline CDR1 and CDR2: SGHAT and FQNNGV. Trimming removed 1 base from V and 5 bases from J, with 14 bases in between. CDR3 size: 15 residues. Here the CDR3 reads CASSLALGVSYGYTF. CDR3 coding DNA: TGTGCCAGCAGCTTAGCCCTGGGGGTCTCATATGGCTACACCTTC.

V usage is TRBV5-1 and J usage is TRBJ1-1; D may be TRBD1 (5 bases). V gave up 0 bases and J gave up 1 base, with 10 bases separating them. Germline V gene data show CDR1 as SGHRS and CDR2 as YFSETQ. The CDR3 consists of 15 residues. Here the CDR3 DNA reads TGCGCCAGCAGCTTGGCGGGGGTACGGAACACTGAAGCTTTCTTT. Amino acids: CASSLAGVRNTEAFF.

This chain joins TRBV12-3 or TRBV12-4 and TRBJ1-2; D gene uncertain. The CDR3 extends over 14 amino acids. Trimming cost V 5 bases and J 5 bases, with 15 bases left between them. CDR3 in amino acids: CASSTPDDRYGYTF. The CDR3 coding sequence is TGTGCCAGCAGTACCCCGGATGATCGTTATGGCTACACCTTC.

Concerning this clonotype itself: The junction and the germline gene differ at one end; a read error may be behind it. The chain is built from TRBV2 and TRBJ2-1; tentatively, D is TRBD2 (6 bases). This CDR3 has 12 residues. From germline, CDR1 is SNHLY and CDR2 FYNNEI. As DNA, the CDR3 is TGCGCGGGGTCCTCGCCCTACAATGAGCAGTTCTTC. Its protein is CAGSSPYNEQFF.

The chain is built from TRBV15 and TRBJ2-1; maybe TRBD2 (5 bases). The J call may be wrong; the DNA end is better matched by TRBJ2-7. Germline lookup yields CDR1 LNHNV and CDR2 YYDKDF (reference sequence). CDR3 length equals 16 residues. CDR3 sequence (DNA): TGTGCCACCAGCAGAGATACAAGCGGACCCTACAATGAGCAGTACTTC. Amino acids: CATSRDTSGPYNEQYF.